A single sample gave rise to the 20 T cell receptor beta chains below, sequenced in a study of cytomegalovirus exposure and HLA in healthy donors. The PCR employed 60 Vbeta primers together with 13 Jbeta primers. Produced via immunoSEQ multiplex PCR; TCRdb's table is partial and in-frame only. This table holds approximately 160,000 clones, around 78% found once. Sample: PBMCs. Receptors originate from a woman aged 40 to 55 in good health and CMV-seronegative.

J is TRBJ2-1 and V is TRBV5-1; 13 bases fit TRBD2. Germline lookup yields CDR1 SGHRS and CDR2 YFSETQ. This CDR3 contains 15 residues. The V and J ends lost 5 bases and 5 bases, in that order; junction bases with no gene match: 4. CDR3 in DNA: TGCGCCAGCAGTTTCGGGACTAGCGGGAACAATGAGCAGTTCTTC. It yields the protein CASSFGTSGNNEQFF.

The chain joins TRBV7-9 to TRBJ2-3; D unclear. The germline V gene has CDR1 SEHNR and CDR2 FQNEAQ (reference sequence). The CDR3 sequence is 14 residues long. Trimming stripped 4 bases from V and 8 bases from J, with 16 bases between. In DNA form, the CDR3 reads TGTGCCAGCAGCTCACCTTCCGACATCTTTACGCAGTATTTT. It yields the protein CASSSPSDIFTQYF. The full variable domain, its missing parts supplied by reference TRBV7-9 and TRBJ2-3, is DTGVSQNPRHKITKRGQNVTFRCDPISEHNRLYWYRQTLGQGPEFLTYFQNEAQLEKSRLLSDRFSAERPKGSFSTLEIQRTEQGDSAMYLCASSSPSDIFTQYFGPGTRLTVL.

The V gene is TRBV28, the J gene TRBJ1-2; D is possibly TRBD1 (6 bases). The V gene's germline CDR1 is MDHEN and CDR2 SYDVKM. Trimming cost V 6 bases and J 8 bases, with 16 bases left between them. CDR3 length: 13 residues. The CDR3 DNA reads as TGTGCCAGCAGACTCGGACAGAAAGCGGGCTACACCTTC. Translation gives CASRLGQKAGYTF.

The V gene is TRBV30, the J gene TRBJ2-7; TRBD2 is a possible D gene (6 bases). V lost 7 bases, J lost 1 base, and 8 bases lay in between. CDR1 and CDR2 from the germline V gene are GTSNPN and SVGIG (reference sequence). The CDR3 contains 11 residues. The CDR3 region is CAFGTSYEQYF. The CDR3, as DNA: TGTGCCTTCGGGACTTCCTACGAGCAGTACTTC.

The chain uses TRBV7-9 and TRBJ1-1; D is perhaps TRBD1 (5 bases). Deletions cut 1 base from V and 1 base from J, with 7 bases between. Per the germline V gene, CDR1 is SEHNR and CDR2 is FQNEAQ (reference sequence). This CDR3 is built from 14 residues. Here the CDR3 reads CASSLGQGNTEAFF. Here the CDR3 DNA reads TGTGCCAGCAGCTTAGGGCAGGGGAACACTGAAGCTTTCTTT.

This clone has just one count. The gene calls are TRBV6-5 and TRBJ2-2; the D is unclear. Looked up from germline, CDR1 is MNHEY and CDR2 is SVGAGI. Trimming cost V 5 bases and J 6 bases, with 10 bases left between them. The CDR3 spans 13 residues. The CDR3 reads CASSGNIAGELFF. The CDR3 nucleotides read TGTGCCAGCAGTGGCAACATCGCCGGGGAGCTGTTTTTT.

This chain uses TRBV5-4 with TRBJ2-7; possible D gene TRBD1, 6 bases. The CDR3 runs 13 residues. The germline CDR1 and CDR2 sequences are SGHNT and YYREEE (reference sequence). Trimming shortened V by 1 base and J by 6 bases, and 11 bases separated the two germline ends. The CDR3 DNA is TGTGCCAGCAGCTTGATGATACAGGGCGAGCAGTACTTC. It encodes CASSLMIQGEQYF.

V and J are TRBV29-1 and TRBJ2-7; TRBD2 aligns across 9 bases. Trimming removed 5 bases from V and 7 bases from J; junction bases left unmatched: 9. Germline V gives CDR1 SQVTM, CDR2 ANQGSEA. This CDR3 comprises 13 residues. Here the CDR3 reads CSVRREGLGEQYF. As DNA, the CDR3 is TGCAGCGTTCGGCGGGAGGGCCTGGGGGAGCAGTACTTC.

The rearrangement uses TRBV9 and TRBJ2-5, with 7 nucleotides matching TRBD2. The CDR3 has 15 residues. The germline V gene encodes CDR1 SGDLS and CDR2 YYNGEE. After removal of 4 bases from V and 4 bases from J, the junction contained 10 bases not matched to a gene. The CDR3 loop reads CASSPGRTGVETQYF. CDR3 coding DNA: TGTGCCAGCAGCCCCGGGAGGACCGGGGTAGAGACCCAGTACTTC.

V usage is TRBV27 and J usage is TRBJ2-3, with D unresolved. Trimming left V 9 bases short and J 2 bases short, with 6 bases between. The CDR3 runs 11 residues. Germline lookup yields CDR1 MNHEY and CDR2 SMNVEV (reference sequence). CDR3 sequence (DNA): TGTGCCAGAGAGGTCACAGATACGCAGTATTTT. Translated, it gives CAREVTDTQYF.

The chain links TRBV9 to TRBJ2-7; 7 positions agree with TRBD1. The germline CDR1 and CDR2 sequences are SGDLS and YYNGEE. V was clipped by 3 bases and J by 7 bases; unmatched bases: 10. CDR3 length equals 14 residues. DNA of the CDR3: TGTGCCAGCAGCGCGTGGGACAGCCCTCGGGAGCAGTACTTC. It yields the protein CASSAWDSPREQYF.

V is TRBV20-1 and J is TRBJ2-5; a possible D gene is TRBD1 (5 bases). Germline lookup yields CDR1 DFQATT and CDR2 SNEGSKA (reference sequence). V lost 7 bases to trimming and J lost 3 bases, with 9 bases between them. This CDR3 is 11 amino acids long. CDR3 nucleotides: TGCAGTGGGGGCGGAAAAGAGACCCAGTACTTC. As protein: CSGGGKETQYF.

The chain carries TRBV10-3 and TRBJ2-7, with 9 bases matching TRBD2. Germline loops: CDR1 ENHRY, CDR2 SYGVKD. V trimming: 3 bases; J trimming: 0 bases; junction bases outside the gene matches: 6. The length of the CDR3 is 16 residues. The CDR3 nucleotides read TGTGCCATCAGTGATAGGCTAGCGGGACTCTCCTACGAGCAGTACTTC. Amino acids: CAISDRLAGLSYEQYF.

CDR3 loop: CASSGDSYGYTF. The CDR3 region has the DNA TGTGCCAGCAGCGGAGACAGCTATGGCTACACCTTC. The chain combines TRBV9 with TRBJ1-2; a weak D match, TRBD1 (5 bases). The CDR3 is 12 residues long. In germline, CDR1 is SGDLS, CDR2 YYNGEE. Trimming took 3 bases from V and 4 from J, leaving 7 bases between them.

The J gene is TRBJ2-1, the V gene TRBV4-1; D possibly corresponds to TRBD2 (6 bases). This CDR3 contains 13 residues. The V and J ends lost 4 bases and 5 bases respectively, with 9 bases between them. Germline CDR1 MGHRA, CDR2 YSYEKL. CDR3 bases: TGCGCCAGCAGCCTGGGACTTAACAATGAGCAGTTCTTC. Amino acid sequence: CASSLGLNNEQFF.

The chain has TRBV7-9 and TRBJ1-4; 7 nucleotides match TRBD1. Trimming cost V 5 bases and J 2 bases; bases outside gene matches: 11. Germline V lookup: CDR1 SEHNR, CDR2 FQNEAQ (reference sequence). CDR3 size: 17 residues. CDR3 bases: TGTGCCAGCAGCCCACCCAGAACAGGGGCGACTAATGAAAAACTGTTTTTT. It specifies CASSPPRTGATNEKLFF.

The rearrangement uses TRBV2 and TRBJ1-1, with TRBD1 matching 11 bases. This CDR3 has 18 amino acids. V shed 2 bases, J shed 4 bases, and the junction held 12 bases outside the gene matches. Germline V CDR1 and CDR2: SNHLY, FYNNEI. The CDR3: CASSENVWDRGASTEAFF. The CDR3 nucleotides are TGTGCCAGCAGTGAAAACGTCTGGGACAGGGGGGCGAGCACTGAAGCTTTCTTT.

This clone turned up a few times. This sequence joins TRBV28 and TRBJ1-2; D gene ambiguous. V lost 8 bases and J 5 bases, leaving 15 bases between the germline ends. The CDR3 is made up of 13 amino acids. Germline V gene data show CDR1 as MDHEN and CDR2 as SYDVKM. The CDR3 region has the DNA TGTGCCAGCCGTGGTTACACCCTTTATGGCTACACCTTC. Its translation is CASRGYTLYGYTF.

The V and J genes are TRBV2 and TRBJ1-1, with 7 positions matching TRBD1. Per the germline V gene, CDR1 is SNHLY and CDR2 is FYNNEI. This CDR3 comprises 14 residues. Trimming took 6 bases from V and 7 from J; bases not matched to a gene: 11. CDR3 sequence: CASRKEGTVYEAFF. Written as DNA, the CDR3 is TGTGCCAGCAGGAAAGAAGGGACAGTTTATGAAGCTTTCTTT.

This rearrangement joins TRBV11-3 to TRBJ2-1, with 7 positions matching TRBD2. Per the germline V gene, CDR1 is SGHNT and CDR2 is YENEEA. There are 15 residues in the CDR3. The J segment lost 4 bases and the V segment lost 5 bases, leaving 8 bases of the junction unmatched. CDR3 region: CASSPRTSTYNEQFF. The CDR3 bases are TGTGCCAGCAGCCCGAGGACTAGTACGTACAATGAGCAGTTCTTC.